A selection of T cell receptor beta chains follows, all from one sample in a study of cytomegalovirus exposure and HLA in healthy donors. Only in-frame clones appear in the TCRdb table, and some are missing; sequencing was by immunoSEQ multiplex PCR. In the table there are about 200,000 clones, about 80% of which are singletons. What was sequenced was PBMCs. These receptor sequences come from a man in his forties in good health and CMV-seronegative. Both conserved end residues are part of each CDR3. A D gene is named only where the DNA matches it firmly. The size field is filled for only some rows; it gives once, few, many or a size class.

abundance	d_gene	v_gene	j_gene	CDR3nt	CDR3aa
.	TRBD1	TRBV30	TRBJ2-5	TGTGCCTGGAGTTACAGGGGGAAGACCCAGTACTTC	CAWSYRGKTQYF
.	TRBD1	TRBV15	TRBJ1-5	TGTGCCACCAGAGTGACAGGGTCGAGTAGCAATCAGCCCCAGCATTTT	CATRVTGSSSNQPQHF
few	TRBD1	TRBV7-2	TRBJ1-1	TGTGCCAGCAGACGGACAGGGGGGGCTGAAGCTTTCTTT	CASRRTGGAEAFF
.	TRBD1	TRBV4-3	TRBJ1-4	TGCGCCAGCAGCCAAGATTTACAGGGGGCGTCAGGTGAAAAACTGTTTTTT	CASSQDLQGASGEKLFF
.	.	TRBV27	TRBJ2-1	TGTGCCAGCAGTTCCCTAGCGAGAGGAGCTTACAATGAGCAGTTCTTC	CASSSLARGAYNEQFF
.	TRBD1	TRBV5-1	TRBJ2-7	TGCGCCAGCAGCTTTCATGACAGGGCTCAATCCTACGAGCAGTACTTC	CASSFHDRAQSYEQYF
.	.	TRBV7-2	TRBJ2-7	TGTGCCAGCAGCTTAGCGGGCACTGAGCAGTACTTC	CASSLAGTEQYF
few	.	TRBV4-1	TRBJ1-4	TGCGCCAGCAGCCCGAGGGAAACTAATGAAAAACTGTTTTTT	CASSPRETNEKLFF
few	.	TRBV4-3	TRBJ2-2	TGCGCCAGCAGCCAAGATCGGGACACCGGGGAGCTGTTTTTT	CASSQDRDTGELFF
few	.	TRBV5-1	TRBJ1-2	TGCGCCAGCAGCTTGTTGGGCCGACTAGTTGTTGATGGCTACACCTTC	CASSLLGRLVVDGYTF
.	.	TRBV28	TRBJ1-1	TGTGCCAGCAGTTCGGGGGGGACTGAAGCTTTCTTT	CASSSGGTEAFF
.	.	TRBV15	TRBJ1-2	TGTGCCACCAGCAGAGGCCTAGGACAGAAGACTAACTATGGCTACACCTTC	CATSRGLGQKTNYGYTF
.	.	TRBV4-3	TRBJ1-1	TGCGCCAGCAGCCCCGGAGGTCTGAACACTGAAGCTTTCTTT	CASSPGGLNTEAFF
.	.	TRBV9	TRBJ2-2	TGTGCCAGCAGCGAGGGGCCTGCGAACACCGGGGAGCTGTTTTTT	CASSEGPANTGELFF
few	.	TRBV19	TRBJ1-5	TGTGCCAGTAGTATCAAGCACAGGGATCAGCCCCAGCATTTT	CASSIKHRDQPQHF
.	TRBD1	TRBV11-3	TRBJ2-3	TGTGCCAGCAGCCCCGGGACAGGGGGGACAGATACGCAGTATTTT	CASSPGTGGTDTQYF
.	TRBD1	TRBV7-6	TRBJ1-4	TGTGCCAGCAGCTTCCTTCAGGGGGTTGAAAAACTGTTTTTT	CASSFLQGVEKLFF
.	TRBD1	TRBV27	TRBJ2-7	TGTGCCAGCAGTCGGACAGGGGGCGGTTGGGAGCAGTACTTC	CASSRTGGGWEQYF
once	.	TRBV11-2	TRBJ2-7	TGTGCCAGCAGCTTAGGGAGACAGAGCTACGAGCAGTACTTC	CASSLGRQSYEQYF
.	.	TRBV4-1	TRBJ1-2	TGCGCCAGCAGCCAAGCGGTGGGTGGAGTCCTAGCTAACTATGGCTACACCTTC	CASSQAVGGVLANYGYTF
.	.	TRBV29-1	TRBJ2-1	TGCAGCGTTGAATGGGGATACAGGGACAATGAGCAGTTCTTC	CSVEWGYRDNEQFF
.	TRBD2	TRBV5-1	TRBJ2-1	TGCGCCAGCAGCGTAGCGGGGGCGAGCTCCTACAATGAGCAGTTCTTC	CASSVAGASSYNEQFF
.	TRBD2	TRBV29-1	TRBJ2-3	TGCAGCGTTGATGGGACTAGCGGGGGGGTTACAGATACGCAGTATTTT	CSVDGTSGGVTDTQYF
few	TRBD2	TRBV30	TRBJ2-7	TGTGCCTGGAGCCGCAAATCACTAGCGGGAGACTACGAGCAGTACTTC	CAWSRKSLAGDYEQYF
once	.	TRBV6-1	TRBJ1-6	TGTGCCAGCAGTGAAGCGGGGAGGAGTAATTCACCCCTCCACTTT	CASSEAGRSNSPLHF
.	TRBD1	TRBV4-1	TRBJ1-3	TGCGCCAGCAGCTCCCGTGGGCAGGGGGTTTTGAACACCATATATTTT	CASSSRGQGVLNTIYF
.	TRBD2	TRBV19	TRBJ2-3	TGTGCCAGTAGTATAGAGAGTAGCGGGAGACCCACAGATACGCAGTATTTT	CASSIESSGRPTDTQYF
few	.	TRBV4-3	TRBJ1-4	TGCGCCAGCAGCCAAGGGACTCCGGAAAAACTGTTTTTT	CASSQGTPEKLFF
.	TRBD2	TRBV7-9	TRBJ2-7	TGTGCCAGCAGCTTATTCCCTAGCGGGACGAGCTCCTACGAGCAGTACTTC	CASSLFPSGTSSYEQYF
.	.	TRBV10-3	TRBJ2-5	TGTGCCATCAGTGGGGAGCCGCGGGAGACCCAGTACTTC	CAISGEPRETQYF
.	.	TRBV5-4	TRBJ2-5	TGTGCCAGCGGCCAAATCAGGGGCACAGAGACCCAGTACTTC	CASGQIRGTETQYF
.	.	TRBV4-3	TRBJ1-1	TGCGCCAGCAGCCAAGAGGTAGGGGACACTGAAGCTTTCTTT	CASSQEVGDTEAFF
.	.	TRBV5-1	TRBJ2-3	TGCGCCAGCAGCTCAGGGTCAGATACGCAGTATTTT	CASSSGSDTQYF
.	TRBD1	TRBV7-7	TRBJ2-5	TGTGCCAGCAGCTTCGGGACAGGGTTAGAGACCCAGTACTTC	CASSFGTGLETQYF
.	TRBD1	TRBV7-3	TRBJ1-1	TGTGCCAGCGGTACCGGGACAGCATCAGAAGCTTTCTTT	CASGTGTASEAFF
.	.	TRBV7-7	TRBJ2-7	TGTGCCAGCAGCTTAGCTACCGGGTCGGGCGAGCAGTACTTC	CASSLATGSGEQYF
.	TRBD1	TRBV6-6	TRBJ1-1	TGTGCCAGCAACTACCCGGGACAGGGGGCTGCAGAAGCTTTCTTT	CASNYPGQGAAEAFF
.	.	TRBV6-5	TRBJ1-1	TGTGCCAGCAGGCCCCGTACACGACTCAACACTGAAGCTTTCTTT	CASRPRTRLNTEAFF
.	.	TRBV7-9	TRBJ1-1	TGTGCCACCCGGGGGGAGGGCAACACTGAAGCTTTCTTT	CATRGEGNTEAFF
once	TRBD1	TRBV11-3	TRBJ1-5	TGTGCCAGCAGCTTCCGGGGACAGGGATCATATAGCAATCAGCCCCAGCATTTT	CASSFRGQGSYSNQPQHF
.	TRBD1	TRBV5-1	TRBJ1-2	TGCGCCAGCAGCATCTCCGGGACAGCTAACTATGGCTACACCTTC	CASSISGTANYGYTF
.	.	TRBV7-9	TRBJ2-2	TGTGCCAGCAGCTCAAACACCGGGGAGCTGTTTTTT	CASSSNTGELFF
.	TRBD1	TRBV7-2	TRBJ1-2	TGTGCCAGCAGCCGGACAGGGGGCTCCAACTATGGCTACACCTTC	CASSRTGGSNYGYTF
.	.	TRBV7-9	TRBJ1-1	TGTGCCAGCCGTTTTCCCAAGACACAAACTTTCGGCACTGAAGCTTTCTTT	CASRFPKTQTFGTEAFF
once	.	TRBV6-5	TRBJ1-2	TGTGCCAGCAGTTACGGTTCCCATGGCGGGGGTGGCTACACCTTC	CASSYGSHGGGGYTF
.	.	TRBV7-2	TRBJ2-6	TGTGCCAGCAGCCTCCAGGGGAACGTCCTGACTTTC	CASSLQGNVLTF
.	.	TRBV4-1	TRBJ2-7	TGCGCCAGCAGCCGACCCGGGGGATCCTCCTACGAGCAGTACTTC	CASSRPGGSSYEQYF
.	TRBD1	TRBV5-7	TRBJ2-7	TGTGCCAGCAGCTCATCTCCGGGACAGGGACACGAGCAGTACTTC	CASSSSPGQGHEQYF
.	TRBD1	TRBV19	TRBJ2-2	TGTGCCAGTAACCTGGGACAGGGAAACACCGGGGAGCTGTTTTTT	CASNLGQGNTGELFF
.	.	TRBV27	TRBJ2-1	TGTGCCAGCAGTTTCAGTGCTAGCGTTCTGGCTGAGCAGTTCTTC	CASSFSASVLAEQFF
.	.	TRBV28	TRBJ1-4	TGTGCCAGCTGCCCCGCGGTGCCTAATGAAAAACTGTTTTTT	CASCPAVPNEKLFF
.	.	TRBV18	TRBJ1-4	TGTGCCAGCTCACCAGGGGAGAATGAAAAACTGTTTTTT	CASSPGENEKLFF
.	TRBD1	TRBV4-2	TRBJ1-5	TGTGCCAGCAGCCAATTAAGCAGGGGGACAGCGTCCAATCAGCCCCAGCATTTT	CASSQLSRGTASNQPQHF
once	.	TRBV7-2	TRBJ1-5	TGTGCCAGCAGCTTAGTGGCACAGGATCAGCCCCAGCATTTT	CASSLVAQDQPQHF
.	.	TRBV2	TRBJ1-6	TGTGCCAGCAGTGAAGCTTACAGGGTCAATTCACCCCTCCACTTT	CASSEAYRVNSPLHF
few	TRBD2	TRBV30	TRBJ2-7	TGTGCCTATCACCAAGGGAGGGGTTACGAGCAGTACTTC	CAYHQGRGYEQYF
.	TRBD2	TRBV7-8	TRBJ2-3	TGTGCCAGCAGCTTACTAGCGGGGGGTGGGGATACGCAGTATTTT	CASSLLAGGGDTQYF